The 14 T cell receptor beta chains reported below all come from one sample, sequenced in a study of blood T cell repertoires in COVID-19. Produced via immunoSEQ multiplex PCR; TCRdb's table is partial and in-frame only. The table records fewer than 250,000 clones, roughly nine tenths of them present only once. The sample comprised peripheral blood. These receptors all stem from a woman aged 45-65 years with acute or convalescent COVID-19.

The chain carries TRBV11-2 and TRBJ1-1, with 10 bases aligning to TRBD1. The CDR3 totals 15 residues. The V and J ends lost 5 bases and 5 bases, in that order; junction bases with no gene match: 8. CDR1 and CDR2 from the germline V gene are SGHAT and FQNNGV. The CDR3 loop is CASSALTGGVTEAFF. DNA of the CDR3: TGTGCCAGCAGCGCCCTGACAGGGGGCGTAACTGAAGCTTTCTTT. Supplemented by reference TRBV11-2 and TRBJ1-1, the full variable domain reads EAGVAQSPRYKIIEKRQSVAFWCNPISGHATLYWYQQILGQGPKLLIQFQNNGVVDDSQLPKDRFSAERLKGVDSTLKIQPAKLEDSAVYLCASSALTGGVTEAFFGQGTRLTVV.

This clone was seen more than once but under ten times. The V call is TRBV7-9, the J call TRBJ1-5; the D gene is possibly TRBD1 (5 bases). The CDR3 covers 15 residues. Germline loops: CDR1 SEHNR, CDR2 FQNEAQ (reference sequence). The V end was cut by 1 base, the J end by 4 bases, with 11 bases between. CDR3 region: CASSLDAGGNQPQHF. In DNA form, the CDR3 reads TGTGCCAGCAGCTTAGACGCGGGGGGGAATCAGCCCCAGCATTTT. Together with reference TRBV7-9 and TRBJ1-5, the CDR3 gives the full variable domain: DTGVSQNPRHKITKRGQNVTFRCDPISEHNRLYWYRQTLGQGPEFLTYFQNEAQLEKSRLLSDRFSAERPKGSFSTLEIQRTEQGDSAMYLCASSLDAGGNQPQHFGDGTRLSIL.

There are a few counts of this clone. The J gene is TRBJ2-5, the V gene TRBV5-4; D is undetermined. V was shortened by 2 bases and J by 1 base, with 3 bases between the two germline ends. Per the germline V gene, CDR1 is SGHNT and CDR2 is YYREEE (reference sequence). This CDR3 is built from 12 residues. The CDR3 sequence is CASSFGQETQYF. The CDR3 coding sequence is TGTGCCAGCAGCTTCGGCCAAGAGACCCAGTACTTC.

The chain carries TRBV5-4 and TRBJ1-1, with TRBD1 identical over 7 bases. Germline CDR1 and CDR2: SGHNT and YYREEE (reference sequence). Losses at the gene ends were 0 bases for V and 11 bases for J; bases not matched to a gene: 7. CDR3 length: 13 amino acids. For the CDR3, the DNA is TGTGCCAGCAGCTTGGTAGGACAGGATAGCGCTTTCTTT. Translation gives CASSLVGQDSAFF.

V is TRBV2 and J is TRBJ2-7; perhaps TRBD1 as D (5 bases). Trimming left V 4 bases short and J 0 bases short, with 7 bases between. The germline gives CDR1 SNHLY, CDR2 FYNNEI. This CDR3 has 13 residues. CDR3 loop: CASSGTFSYEQYF. The DNA of the CDR3 is TGTGCCAGCAGTGGGACATTCTCCTACGAGCAGTACTTC.

The rearrangement joins TRBV11-2 to TRBJ2-5, with 11 bases matching TRBD2. The V and J ends lost 5 bases and 8 bases, in that order; junction bases with no gene match: 13. The CDR3 is 16 residues long. Germline CDR1 is SGHAT and CDR2 is FQNNGV. CDR3 DNA sequence: TGTGCCAGCAGCCCCCGACTAGCGGGGATATACCAAACCCAGTACTTC. It specifies CASSPRLAGIYQTQYF.

The gene calls are TRBV30 and TRBJ1-5, with D unresolved. CDR3 length equals 13 residues. CDR1 and CDR2 from the germline V gene are GTSNPN and SVGIG (reference sequence). Trimming shortened V by 0 bases and J by 3 bases, and 6 bases separated the two germline ends. The CDR3 DNA sequence: TGTGCCTGGAGTGTTAGACACAATCAGCCCCAGCATTTT. Its protein is CAWSVRHNQPQHF.

The chain combines TRBV5-1 with TRBJ1-2; 7 bases are a match to TRBD1. The J segment lost 5 bases and the V segment lost 4 bases, leaving 8 bases of the junction unmatched. Germline assignment: CDR1 SGHRS and CDR2 YFSETQ. The CDR3 consists of 14 residues. CDR3 coding DNA: TGCGCCAGCAGCCCTAACCCGGGACAGTATGGCTACACCTTC. Translation gives CASSPNPGQYGYTF. The full variable domain, completed using reference TRBV5-1 and TRBJ1-2, is KAGVTQTPRYLIKTRGQQVTLSCSPISGHRSVSWYQQTPGQGLQFLFEYFSETQRNKGNFPGRFSGRQFSNSRSEMNVSTLELGDSALYLCASSPNPGQYGYTFGSGTRLTVV.

This clone was detected once. J is TRBJ2-5 and V is TRBV6-2 or TRBV6-3; D may be TRBD1 (5 bases). Trimming removed 6 bases at V and 4 bases at J, with 24 bases between. Germline V CDR1 and CDR2: MNHEY, SVGEGT. The CDR3 totals 17 residues. The CDR3 sequence: CASSQGQATPRVETQYF. The CDR3 nucleotides read TGTGCCAGCAGCCAGGGCCAAGCTACGCCCAGGGTAGAGACCCAGTACTTC.

The chain employs TRBV18 and TRBJ2-1, with D perhaps TRBD1 (7 bases). V was pared by 0 bases and J by 7 bases, with 10 bases between. The CDR3 is made up of 14 amino acids. The germline V gene encodes CDR1 KGHSH and CDR2 LQKENI. The CDR3 reads CASSPPQGGNEQFF. The CDR3 nucleotides read TGTGCCAGCTCACCACCGCAGGGGGGAAATGAGCAGTTCTTC. The complete variable domain, with remaining parts taken from reference TRBV18 and TRBJ2-1, reads NAGVMQNPRHLVRRRGQEARLRCSPMKGHSHVYWYRQLPEEGLKFMVYLQKENIIDESGMPKERFSAEFPKEGPSILRIQQVVRGDSAAYFCASSPPQGGNEQFFGPGTRLTVL.

This clone was detected a few times. This chain joins TRBV11-2 and TRBJ2-2, with 13 positions matching TRBD2. CDR3 length: 14 amino acids. Germline V lookup: CDR1 SGHAT, CDR2 FQNNGV. Unmatched junction bases numbered 5, after V lost 8 bases and J lost 8 bases. CDR3 in amino acids: CASGLAGVEGELFF. The CDR3 DNA sequence: TGTGCCAGCGGACTAGCGGGAGTTGAAGGGGAGCTGTTTTTT.

V gene TRBV5-5 combines with J gene TRBJ1-5; D is possibly TRBD1 (5 bases). Trimming left V 2 bases short and J 4 bases short, with 13 bases between. The CDR3 loop spans 15 amino acids. CDR1 and CDR2 from the germline V gene are SGHKS and YYEKEE (reference sequence). This CDR3 reads CASSFLGGVNQPQHF. CDR3 nucleotide sequence: TGTGCCAGCAGCTTCTTGGGAGGGGTTAATCAGCCCCAGCATTTT.

The chain links TRBV27 to TRBJ1-4; D call uncertain. V dropped 4 bases and J dropped 0 bases, with 12 bases sitting between them. Looked up from germline, CDR1 is MNHEY and CDR2 is SMNVEV (reference sequence). This CDR3 comprises 16 residues. The CDR3 sequence: CASSSHSTATNEKLFF. In DNA form, the CDR3 reads TGTGCCAGCAGTTCCCATAGCACCGCAACTAATGAAAAACTGTTTTTT.

This clone was picked up one time. The chain uses TRBV6-2 or TRBV6-3 and TRBJ1-1; D is unresolved. The CDR3 spans 12 residues. CDR1 and CDR2 from the germline V gene are MNHEY and SVGEGT. V was pared by 3 bases and J by 4 bases, with 6 bases between. The CDR3 nucleotides read TGTGCCAGCAGTTATACCGGCACTGAAGCTTTCTTT. It encodes CASSYTGTEAFF.